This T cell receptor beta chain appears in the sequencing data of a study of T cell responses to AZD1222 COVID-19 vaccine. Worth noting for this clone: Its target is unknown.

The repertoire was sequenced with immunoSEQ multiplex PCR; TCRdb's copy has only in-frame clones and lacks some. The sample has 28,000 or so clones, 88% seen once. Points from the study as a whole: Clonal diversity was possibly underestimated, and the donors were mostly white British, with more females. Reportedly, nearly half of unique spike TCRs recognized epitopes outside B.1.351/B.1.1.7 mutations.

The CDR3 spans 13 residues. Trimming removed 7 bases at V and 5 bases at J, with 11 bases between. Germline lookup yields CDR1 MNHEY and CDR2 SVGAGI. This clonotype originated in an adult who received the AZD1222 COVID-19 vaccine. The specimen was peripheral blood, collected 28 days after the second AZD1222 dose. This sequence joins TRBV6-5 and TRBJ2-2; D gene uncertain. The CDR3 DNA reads TGTGCCAGCACCCATTCCGGGACCGGGGAGCTGTTTTTT. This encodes CASTHSGTGELFF.